The clone carrying this T cell receptor beta chain showed up just a few times. Unique molecular identifiers were present on the cDNA, which also gained a universal primer site by template switching. TCRdb re-called the 5' RACE reads through MiXCR, storing one row per CDR3 protein. The repertoire holds about 240,000 distinct CDR3 sequences, with approximately 12% as singletons. The sample belongs to a study of identical twins. These data are also associated with another study on yellow fever vaccine responses in identical twins.

This clonotype was obtained from a woman under 30 in good health. Sequences were obtained from memory (CD45RO+) T cells sorted from blood.

The CDR3 region has the DNA TGCGCCAGCAGACCCCCCGCGGGGGCGGGAGTCGCCCGAGAGCAGTTCTTC. Protein sequence: CASRPPAGAGVAREQFF. The rearrangement joins TRBV4-1 to TRBJ2-1; possibly TRBD2 for D (7 bases). Germline CDR1 is MGHRA and CDR2 is YSYEKL. The CDR3 extends over 17 amino acids. V lost 6 bases and J lost 10, with 28 bases in between.